This TCR beta chain originates from a study of cytomegalovirus exposure and HLA in healthy donors. For the donor in question, CMV serostatus went unrecorded. Germline-derived CDR1 and CDR2 are LNHDA and SQIVND (reference sequence). V shed 5 bases and J shed 4 bases, with 3 bases lying between them. This CDR3 is built from 11 residues. PCR involved 60 Vbeta and 13 Jbeta primers. Clones were read by immunoSEQ multiplex PCR, and TCRdb kept only the in-frame ones, dropping some. The sample lists 120,000 or so clones, over 75% occurring once. Note on this clone: Its antigen remains unidentified.

Regarding the study as a whole: The study recorded 164 TCR beta chains that were cytomegalovirus-associated. Analyzed later, most CMV-associated TCR beta chains appeared HLA-restricted. In a later analysis, approximately 15,000 TCR beta sequences were associated with HLA alleles at 0.05 false discovery rate.

V gene TRBV19 combines with J gene TRBJ1-3, with D unresolved. This receptor was identified in a human donor in good health. Sequenced material: PBMCs. The DNA of the CDR3 is TGTGCCAGTAGTCCGGGAAACACCATATATTTT. It encodes CASSPGNTIYF.